The 9 T cell receptor beta chains below were found in one sample sequenced in a study of T cell responses to AZD1222 COVID-19 vaccine. Clones were read by immunoSEQ multiplex PCR, and TCRdb kept only the in-frame ones, dropping some. This table holds 72,000 or so clones, around 89% found once. The sample was peripheral blood, taken 28 days after the second AZD1222 dose. Receptors originate from an adult who received the AZD1222 COVID-19 vaccine.

The chain combines TRBV30 with TRBJ1-4; D remains unclear. The CDR3 is 12 residues long. V dropped 1 base and J dropped 5 bases, with 5 bases sitting between them. Germline V CDR1 and CDR2: GTSNPN, SVGIG (reference sequence). CDR3 protein: CAWSEANEKLFF. DNA of the CDR3: TGTGCCTGGAGTGAAGCAAATGAAAAACTGTTTTTT.

The rearrangement uses TRBV7-2 and TRBJ1-4; D ambiguous. Germline assignment: CDR1 SGHTA and CDR2 FQGNSA. The CDR3 is 13 amino acids. Trimming removed 5 bases from V and 0 bases from J, with 4 bases in between. The CDR3 loop is CASSRSTNEKLFF. The DNA for the CDR3 is TGTGCCAGCAGCCGCTCAACTAATGAAAAACTGTTTTTT.

V and J are TRBV12-5 and TRBJ1-1, with D hard to call. In germline, CDR1 is LGHNT, CDR2 FRNRAP. This CDR3 is built from 13 residues. V lost 3 bases, J lost 0 bases, and 5 bases lay in between. As DNA, the CDR3 is TGTGCTAGTGGTTTTAACGTGAACACTGAAGCTTTCTTT. Translating gives CASGFNVNTEAFF.

The V gene is TRBV19, the J gene TRBJ1-4; D is unclear. This CDR3 is 13 amino acids long. Germline V CDR1 and CDR2: LNHDA, SQIVND (reference sequence). Trimming removed 4 bases from V and 11 bases from J, with 14 bases in between. Here the CDR3 DNA reads TGTGCCAGTAGTACCGCCTATGGTGAGAAACTGTTTTTT. Residues: CASSTAYGEKLFF.

In DNA, the CDR3 is TGTGCCAGTAGTATTACAGGGGACTATGGCTACACCTTC. Protein sequence: CASSITGDYGYTF. The rearrangement joins TRBV19 to TRBJ1-2, with TRBD1 matching over 7 bases. The CDR3 totals 13 residues. The junction had 1 base not matched to a gene; V was cut back by 3 bases and J by 3 bases. From germline, CDR1 is LNHDA and CDR2 SQIVND (reference sequence).

This clone came up once. V is TRBV2 and J is TRBJ1-6; unclear D gene. The CDR3 runs 14 residues. V was pared by 5 bases and J by 7 bases, with 12 bases between. The germline gives CDR1 SNHLY, CDR2 FYNNEI. The CDR3 bases are TGTGCCAGCAGTCCGAGGGTAGGGAATTCACCCCTCCACTTT. Translation gives CASSPRVGNSPLHF.

This rearrangement joins TRBV25-1 to TRBJ1-2, with D uncertain. Per germline, CDR1 MGHDK and CDR2 SYGVNS. The CDR3 has 13 amino acids. V was cut by 2 bases and J by 8 bases, with 12 bases left in between. The CDR3 region has the DNA TGTGCCAGCAGTGAAAATGCCCTAGAGGGCTACACCTTC. It is translated as CASSENALEGYTF.

The chain combines TRBV30 with TRBJ1-5; 10 bases line up with TRBD1. Germline loops: CDR1 GTSNPN, CDR2 SVGIG (reference sequence). The CDR3 covers 14 residues. Trimming took 2 bases from V and 4 from J; bases not matched to a gene: 2. CDR3 amino acids: CAWSKDRGNQPQHF. The DNA for the CDR3 is TGTGCCTGGAGTAAGGACAGGGGGAATCAGCCCCAGCATTTT.

This chain joins TRBV7-2 and TRBJ1-5, with 8 bases fitting TRBD1. Germline-derived CDR1 and CDR2 are SGHTA and FQGNSA. Trimming removed 3 bases from V and 7 bases from J; junction bases left unmatched: 5. The CDR3 length is 14 residues. The CDR3 loop is CASSLRQGNQPQHF. The CDR3 region has the DNA TGTGCCAGCAGCTTGAGACAGGGGAACCAGCCCCAGCATTTT.